The 14 T cell receptor beta chains reported below all come from one sample, sequenced in a study of cytomegalovirus exposure and HLA in healthy donors. PCR used 60 Vbeta primers and 13 Jbeta primers. Sequencing used immunoSEQ multiplex PCR; TCRdb keeps in-frame clones, though not all of them. This repertoire shows 150,000 to 200,000 clones, approximately 80% found once; its top ten account for 1.4%. Material: PBMCs. These receptors all stem from a male donor in good health and CMV-seronegative.

The rearrangement joins TRBV7-9 to TRBJ1-2, with a possible D match to TRBD1 (5 bases). CDR3 length: 13 residues. Trimming pared 5 bases from V and 3 bases from J, leaving 10 bases between. Germline CDR1 is SEHNR and CDR2 is FQNEAQ (reference sequence). CDR3 amino acids: CASSAGSDYGYTF. DNA of the CDR3: TGTGCCAGCAGCGCAGGGTCCGACTATGGCTACACCTTC.

The chain uses TRBV5-5 and TRBJ2-3, with 8 bases aligning to TRBD2. The V gene end was trimmed by 0 bases and the J gene end by 4 bases; junction bases not matched to a gene: 4. Germline V gene data show CDR1 as SGHKS and CDR2 as YYEKEE (reference sequence). This CDR3 contains 15 residues. In nucleotides, the CDR3 is TGTGCCAGCAGCTTGGCCGGACTAGCCTCAGATACGCAGTATTTT. It is translated as CASSLAGLASDTQYF.

The chain recombines TRBV18 with TRBJ2-7, with 8 bases fitting TRBD1. Trimming cost V 4 bases and J 0 bases; bases outside gene matches: 2. This CDR3 region has 14 residues. Germline V CDR1 and CDR2: KGHSH, LQKENI. The CDR3 bases are TGTGCCAGCTCACGACAGGGGATCTCCTACGAGCAGTACTTC. Translated: CASSRQGISYEQYF.

This chain links TRBV7-8 with TRBJ2-5, with 11 bases fitting TRBD2. The J call may be faulty, since TRBJ2-7 better matches the DNA end. Germline loops: CDR1 SGHVS, CDR2 FQNEAQ. The CDR3 has 16 residues. The CDR3 DNA follows: TGTGCCAGCAGCTCAACCCTAGCGGGGGGTACCTACGAGCAGTACTTC. Translating gives CASSSTLAGGTYEQYF.

V and J are TRBV19 and TRBJ2-1; weak D call: TRBD1 (5 bases). Looked up from germline, CDR1 is LNHDA and CDR2 is SQIVND (reference sequence). V was trimmed by 3 bases and J by 4 bases, leaving 19 bases between them. The CDR3 runs to 17 residues. The CDR3 nucleotides read TGTGCCAGTAGTATCGGTTCAGGGCGGACGGCTTACAATGAGCAGTTCTTC. This sequence encodes CASSIGSGRTAYNEQFF.

This clone was seen repeatedly, ten times or more. The chain recombines TRBV6-5 with TRBJ2-1; 11 nucleotides agree with TRBD1. V lost 2 bases and J lost 8; bases outside the gene matches: 5. This CDR3 is 15 amino acids long. Germline V gene sequence: CDR1 MNHEY, CDR2 SVGAGI. In DNA, the CDR3 is TGTGCCAGCAGTTACCGGGGACAGGGGGTCTATGAGCAGTTCTTC. It specifies CASSYRGQGVYEQFF.

The V call is TRBV6-1, the J call TRBJ1-2, with 8 bases fitting TRBD1. Germline V CDR1 and CDR2: MNHNS, SASEGT. CDR3 size: 15 residues. V dropped 3 bases and J dropped 4; count of bases not matched to a gene: 7. Written as DNA, the CDR3 is TGTGCCAGCAGTGACAGACAGGGGATGACCTATGGCTACACCTTC. Amino acids: CASSDRQGMTYGYTF.

The chain couples TRBV11-2 to TRBJ2-5; tentative D call: TRBD1 (7 bases). The CDR3 contains 13 residues. Between the trimmed V and J ends, which lost 3 bases and 4 bases, there was a span of 9 bases. Germline-derived CDR1 and CDR2 are SGHAT and FQNNGV. The DNA of the CDR3 is TGTGCCAGCAGCTTTCAGGGGGGAGAGACCCAGTACTTC. Its translation is CASSFQGGETQYF.

CDR3 sequence: CAWTSGTYEQYF. CDR3 DNA sequence: TGTGCCTGGACTAGCGGGACCTACGAGCAGTACTTC. The genes are TRBV30 and TRBJ2-7; TRBD2 aligns across 9 bases. The length of the CDR3 is 12 residues. V lost 4 bases to trimming and J lost 2 bases; unmatched junction nucleotides: 0. CDR1 and CDR2 from the germline V gene are GTSNPN and SVGIG (reference sequence).

With respect to this clone: The same CDR3 arises from other DNA sequences in this sample as well. This chain uses TRBV10-1 with TRBJ1-3; no clear D. Germline V gene data show CDR1 as WNHNN and CDR2 as SYGVQD (reference sequence). The CDR3 is 16 residues long. V shed 3 bases and J shed 0 bases, with 12 bases lying between them. Here the CDR3 DNA reads TGCGCCAGCAGTGAATCCGCGCTTGTCTCTGGAAACACCATATATTTT. Its protein is CASSESALVSGNTIYF.

V and J are TRBV7-9 and TRBJ2-7; D is perhaps TRBD1 (5 bases). The CDR3 extends over 13 amino acids. Per the germline V gene, CDR1 is SEHNR and CDR2 is FQNEAQ (reference sequence). The ends were cut back, 3 bases at V and 1 base at J, with 7 bases in the middle. The CDR3 spells CASSLTASYEQYF. The CDR3 DNA reads TGTGCCAGCAGCTTGACAGCTTCCTACGAGCAGTACTTC.

This chain links TRBV4-3 with TRBJ2-1; 8 bases are shared with TRBD2. Germline V gives CDR1 LGHNA, CDR2 YSLEER. The V gene end was trimmed by 1 base and the J gene end by 1 base; junction bases not matched to a gene: 15. There are 20 residues in the CDR3. In DNA form, the CDR3 reads TGCGCCAGCAGCCAAGGGGTTTTAGCGGGATACGCCCCATCCTACAATGAGCAGTTCTTC. Its protein is CASSQGVLAGYAPSYNEQFF.

The chain uses TRBV11-2 and TRBJ2-3, with 8 nucleotides matching TRBD1. Trimming cost V 1 base and J 4 bases; bases outside gene matches: 4. Germline lookup yields CDR1 SGHAT and CDR2 FQNNGV. The CDR3 runs 15 residues. DNA for the CDR3: TGTGCCAGCAGCTTAGCGGACAGGGCATCAGATACGCAGTATTTT. Encoded protein: CASSLADRASDTQYF.

The chain combines TRBV4-2 with TRBJ2-5, with 8 positions matching TRBD2. The CDR3 contains 17 residues. The ends lost 2 bases at V and 5 bases at J; junction bases unmatched: 13. The germline gives CDR1 LGHNA, CDR2 YNFKEQ. CDR3 protein: CASSQRGDGGARETQYF. DNA of the CDR3: TGTGCCAGCAGCCAACGCGGGGACGGGGGGGCCAGGGAGACCCAGTACTTC.